One and the same sample provided the 15 T cell receptor beta chains below, sequenced in a study of regulatory T cells in long-lasting Graves disease. Time point described: newly diagnosed GD, antithyroid drugs for less than 3 months. With RNA extracted from PBMCs as input, the TCR library was made. Combining iRepertoire HTBI primers with Arm-PCR of CDR3 regions, the authors built TCR beta libraries. TCRdb independently ran MiXCR on the multiplex PCR reads; one entry per CDR3 protein. The repertoire holds approximately 270,000 distinct CDR3 sequences, with about 17% as singletons. The sample was also linked to a second study, of T cells in Graves' hyperthyroidism and ophthalmopathy.

The sample consisted of peripheral blood mononuclear cells (PBMCs), taken at new diagnosis, from a patient treated with antithyroid drugs. The receptors shown here come from a woman under 40 with Graves disease.

The chain combines TRBV9 with TRBJ1-4; the D gene is possibly TRBD1 (5 bases). V was shortened by 0 bases and J by 7 bases, with 13 bases between the two germline ends. This CDR3 contains 15 residues. Germline V CDR1 and CDR2: SGDLS, YYNGEE. Here the CDR3 DNA reads TGTGCCAGCAGCGTAGATCAAGGGACGGGTGAAAAACTGTTTTTT. This sequence encodes CASSVDQGTGEKLFF.

This clonotype was counted ten times or more. The J gene is TRBJ2-5, the V gene TRBV20-1; no reliable D call. CDR1 and CDR2 from the germline V gene are DFQATT and SNEGSKA (reference sequence). V was trimmed by 7 bases and J by 5 bases, leaving 11 bases between them. CDR3 length: 11 amino acids. Here the CDR3 DNA reads TGCAGTGTTCACCGATCGGAGACCCAGTACTTC. This translates into CSVHRSETQYF.

This clonotype was seen at least ten times. This sequence joins TRBV2 and TRBJ1-2, with 8 bases lining up with TRBD1. With V trimmed by 3 bases and J by 6 bases, 9 bases remained unmatched. CDR3 size: 15 residues. Germline V gives CDR1 SNHLY, CDR2 FYNNEI. CDR3 in amino acids: CASSEGNRGFHGYTF. The CDR3 nucleotides are TGTGCCAGCAGTGAGGGGAACAGGGGGTTCCATGGCTACACCTTC.

At least ten counts were recorded for this clonotype. This rearrangement joins TRBV5-1 to TRBJ2-1, with D uncertain. Trimming pared 4 bases from V and 3 bases from J, leaving 26 bases between. The CDR3 extends over 19 amino acids. The germline V gene has CDR1 SGHRS and CDR2 YFSETQ. CDR3 nucleotides: TGCGCCAGCAGCCTGGGGTTTGGCTCGACCGGCCTAGACTACAATGAGCAGTTCTTC. Amino acid sequence: CASSLGFGSTGLDYNEQFF.

In its sample, this clonotype was seen many times. The CDR3 region is CASSFFYTGAVPTYEQYF. For the CDR3, the DNA is TGCGCCAGCAGCTTCTTTTACACAGGGGCCGTCCCCACCTACGAGCAGTACTTC. The rearrangement joins TRBV5-1 to TRBJ2-7, with 7 bases aligning to TRBD1. This CDR3 region has 18 residues. V lost 2 bases to trimming and J lost 2 bases; unmatched junction nucleotides: 16. Germline V lookup: CDR1 SGHRS, CDR2 YFSETQ.

This clonotype was observed a few times. The V gene is TRBV5-5, the J gene TRBJ1-1; 8 nucleotides line up with TRBD1. J was trimmed by 5 bases and V by 5 bases; bases with no gene match: 5. CDR1 is SGHKS, CDR2 YYEKEE, per germline (reference sequence). The CDR3 runs to 13 residues. CDR3 in amino acids: CASRSTGGTEAFF. The CDR3 nucleotides are TGTGCCAGCAGGTCTACAGGGGGAACTGAAGCTTTCTTT.

Regarding this clonotype: It may be a read error: a sequence one base away is much more abundant. CDR3 residues: CASSPVGEDSLRF. The CDR3, as DNA: TGTGCCAGCAGCCCGGTGGGGGAAGATTCCCTCCGCTTT. This rearrangement joins TRBV5-6 to TRBJ1-6; a possible D gene is TRBD1 (5 bases). CDR3 length: 13 amino acids. CDR1 SGHDT and CDR2 YYEEEE come from the germline V gene.

Only a few counts were recorded for this clonotype. V usage is TRBV4-2 and J usage is TRBJ1-2, with no clear D. The V end was cut by 5 bases, the J end by 5 bases, with 15 bases between. Germline V lookup: CDR1 LGHNA, CDR2 YNFKEQ. The CDR3 totals 14 residues. Here the CDR3 reads CASSADKYPYGYTF. CDR3 DNA: TGTGCCAGCAGCGCTGACAAGTACCCATATGGCTACACCTTC.

This clonotype was recorded at least ten times. This rearrangement joins TRBV3-1 to TRBJ1-3; no clear D. Trimming took off 3 bases at V and 4 bases at J, with 4 bases between the two ends. The CDR3 covers 12 residues. Looked up from germline, CDR1 is LGHDT and CDR2 is YNNKEL (reference sequence). The CDR3 DNA reads as TGTGCCAGCAGCCATGCAGGAAACACCATATATTTT. Encoded protein: CASSHAGNTIYF.

This clonotype was counted at least ten times. The rearrangement uses TRBV6-1 and TRBJ1-1; D remains ambiguous. The germline gives CDR1 MNHNS, CDR2 SASEGT. V dropped 8 bases and J dropped 2 bases, with 12 bases sitting between them. This CDR3 comprises 13 residues. CDR3: CASGYERNTEAFF. DNA of the CDR3: TGTGCCAGCGGGTATGAGAGAAACACTGAAGCTTTCTTT.

Worth noting for this clonotype: A much larger clone sits a single nucleotide away, making a read error possible. The rearrangement uses TRBV3-1 and TRBJ2-5; the match to TRBD1 covers 7 bases. This CDR3 is built from 15 residues. From germline, CDR1 is LGHDT and CDR2 YNNKEL (reference sequence). The CDR3 DNA is TGTGCCAGCAGGGACCATGCAACAGGGGAAGAGGCCCAGTACTTC. It specifies CASRDHATGEEAQYF.

V is TRBV28 and J is TRBJ2-7; D is uncertain. Trimming took 2 bases from V and 3 from J, leaving 11 bases between them. Germline-derived CDR1 and CDR2 are MDHEN and SYDVKM. The CDR3 totals 14 residues. The CDR3 DNA reads TGTGCCAGCAGTTTAGGGCAGACCCACTACGAGCAGTACTTC. The encoded protein is CASSLGQTHYEQYF.

The DNA of the CDR3 is TGTGCCAGCAGCCAAGGATCCTTCGGCACCTATGGCTACACCTTC. Translation: CASSQGSFGTYGYTF. V is TRBV14 and J is TRBJ1-2; no reliable D call. Trimming pared 1 base from V and 4 bases from J, leaving 13 bases between. The CDR3 extends over 15 amino acids. Per the germline V gene, CDR1 is SGHDN and CDR2 is FVKESK.

This clonotype has a count of ten or more. The chain couples TRBV20-1 to TRBJ2-5, with 7 bases matching TRBD2. The V segment lost 7 bases and the J segment 4 bases; nucleotides outside the gene matches: 9. Germline V lookup: CDR1 DFQATT, CDR2 SNEGSKA (reference sequence). This CDR3 region has 13 residues. CDR3 in DNA: TGCAGTGTTGAAGTTAGCGGGCCAGAGACCCAGTACTTC. This sequence encodes CSVEVSGPETQYF.

This clonotype was observed many times. The chain has TRBV6-2 or TRBV6-3 and TRBJ1-2; 9 positions agree with TRBD1. V lost 4 bases, J lost 4 bases, and 10 bases stayed unmatched. The CDR3 consists of 16 residues. CDR1 is MNHEY and CDR2 is SVGEGT in the germline V gene. This chain's CDR3 is CASSFSPGTGRYGYTF. The CDR3 DNA reads as TGTGCCAGCAGTTTCTCCCCCGGGACAGGGCGCTATGGCTACACCTTC.